This paragraph reports one T cell receptor beta chain. Its target is unknown. Some clones are missing from TCRdb's copy, which holds only in-frame ones; the method was immunoSEQ multiplex PCR. The data hold around 53,000 clones, with less than 85% observed a single time. Time point specified: week 47, end of study. All doses held 300 ug of mutant IDH1 20-mer peptide, with topical imiquimod. This sample is part of a study of a mutant IDH1 vaccine in newly diagnosed glioma. Study summary: The initiation of vaccination occurred 4-6 weeks after radiotherapy alone, or with temozolomide cycles.

This TCR derives from a woman between 25 and 40 years old with glioma. Some clones in this sample may be carry-over from other donors' samples. Material: PBMCs, obtained from a glioma patient whose treatment included an IDH1 peptide vaccine.

The DNA for the CDR3 is TGTGCCAGCGCGGGGACTAGCGGGGTGAGCTCCTACAATGAGCAGTTCTTC. It yields the protein CASAGTSGVSSYNEQFF. V usage is TRBV28 and J usage is TRBJ2-1, with TRBD2 matching 13 bases. There are 17 residues in the CDR3. Germline V gene data show CDR1 as MDHEN and CDR2 as SYDVKM. Trimming at V came to 8 bases and at J to 0 bases, leaving 7 bases not matched to a gene.